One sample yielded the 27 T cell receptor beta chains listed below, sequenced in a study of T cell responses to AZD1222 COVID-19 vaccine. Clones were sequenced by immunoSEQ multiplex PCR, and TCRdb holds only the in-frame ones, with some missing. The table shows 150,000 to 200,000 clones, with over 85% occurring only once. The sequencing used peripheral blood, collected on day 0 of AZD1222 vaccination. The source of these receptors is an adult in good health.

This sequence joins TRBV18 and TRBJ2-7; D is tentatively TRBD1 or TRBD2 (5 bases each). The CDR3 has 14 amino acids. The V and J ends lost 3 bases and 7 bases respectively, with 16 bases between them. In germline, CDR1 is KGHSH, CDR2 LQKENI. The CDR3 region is CASSPGTPGGEQYF. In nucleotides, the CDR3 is TGTGCCAGCTCACCCGGGACCCCCGGCGGGGAGCAGTACTTC.

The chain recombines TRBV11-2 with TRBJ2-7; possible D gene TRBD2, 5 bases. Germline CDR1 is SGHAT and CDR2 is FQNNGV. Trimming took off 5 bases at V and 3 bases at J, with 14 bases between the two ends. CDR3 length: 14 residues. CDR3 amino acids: CASSPSEGYYEQYF. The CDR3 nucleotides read TGTGCCAGCAGCCCATCTGAGGGCTACTACGAGCAGTACTTC.

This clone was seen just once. The CDR3 here is CAWTAPGSTGELFF. DNA of the CDR3: TGTGCCTGGACCGCCCCAGGGTCCACCGGGGAGCTGTTTTTT. This chain uses TRBV30 with TRBJ2-2; tentatively, D is TRBD1 (5 bases). The CDR3 spans 14 residues. The ends were cut back, 4 bases at V and 4 bases at J, with 13 bases in the middle. Germline CDR1 reads GTSNPN; CDR2 reads SVGIG (reference sequence).

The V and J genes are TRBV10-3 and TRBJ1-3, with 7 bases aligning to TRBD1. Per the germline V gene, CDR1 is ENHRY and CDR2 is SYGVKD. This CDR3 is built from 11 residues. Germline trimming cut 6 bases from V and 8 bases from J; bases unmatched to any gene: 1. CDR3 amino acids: CAISTGDTIYF. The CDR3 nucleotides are TGTGCCATCAGCACAGGGGACACCATATATTTT.

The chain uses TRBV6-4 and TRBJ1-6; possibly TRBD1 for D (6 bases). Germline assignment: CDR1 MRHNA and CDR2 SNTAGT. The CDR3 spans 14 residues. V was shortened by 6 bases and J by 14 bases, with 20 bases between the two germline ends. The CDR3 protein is CASRGTLGGLTLHF. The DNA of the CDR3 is TGTGCCAGCAGGGGAACCCTAGGGGGGCTGACCCTCCACTTT.

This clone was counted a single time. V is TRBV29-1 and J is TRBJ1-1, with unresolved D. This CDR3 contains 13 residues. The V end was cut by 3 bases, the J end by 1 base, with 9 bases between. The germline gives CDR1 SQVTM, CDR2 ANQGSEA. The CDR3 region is CSVEGYQNTEAFF. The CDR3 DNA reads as TGCAGCGTTGAGGGCTACCAGAACACTGAAGCTTTCTTT.

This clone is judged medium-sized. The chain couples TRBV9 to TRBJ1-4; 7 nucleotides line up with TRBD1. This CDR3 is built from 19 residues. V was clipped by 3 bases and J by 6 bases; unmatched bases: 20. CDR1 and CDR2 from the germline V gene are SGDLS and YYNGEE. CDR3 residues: CASSGPRDRALLSDEKLFF. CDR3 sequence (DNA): TGTGCCAGCAGCGGCCCCCGAGACAGGGCCCTCTTGAGTGATGAAAAACTGTTTTTT.

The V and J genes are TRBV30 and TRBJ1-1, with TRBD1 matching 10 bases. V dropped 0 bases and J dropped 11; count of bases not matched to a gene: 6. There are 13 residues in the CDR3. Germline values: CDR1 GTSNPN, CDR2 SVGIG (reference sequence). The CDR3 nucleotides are TGTGCCTGGAGTGTACGAGGGACAGGGGCTGCTTTCTTT. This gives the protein CAWSVRGTGAAFF.

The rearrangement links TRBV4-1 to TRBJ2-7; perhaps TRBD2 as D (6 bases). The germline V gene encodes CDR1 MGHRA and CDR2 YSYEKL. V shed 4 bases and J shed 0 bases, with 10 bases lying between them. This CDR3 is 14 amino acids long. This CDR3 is CASSRQTSSYEQYF. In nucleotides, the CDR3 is TGCGCCAGCAGCCGACAGACTAGCTCCTACGAGCAGTACTTC.

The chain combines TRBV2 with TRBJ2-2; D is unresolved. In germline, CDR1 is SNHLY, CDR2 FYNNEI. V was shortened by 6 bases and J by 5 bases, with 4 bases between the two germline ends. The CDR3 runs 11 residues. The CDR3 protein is CASRGTGELFF. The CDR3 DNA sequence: TGTGCCAGCAGGGGAACCGGGGAGCTGTTTTTT.

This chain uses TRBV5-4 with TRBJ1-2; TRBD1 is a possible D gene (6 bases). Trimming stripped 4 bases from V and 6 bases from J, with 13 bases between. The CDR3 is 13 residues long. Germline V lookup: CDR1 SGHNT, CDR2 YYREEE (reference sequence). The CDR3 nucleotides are TGTGCCAGCAGCCAAGTGGCAGGGGATGGCTACACCTTC. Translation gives CASSQVAGDGYTF.

CDR3 coding DNA: TGTGCCAGCAGTGACAGCGGGACAGGGGGCGTCAGTGAAGCTTTCTTT. It is translated as CASSDSGTGGVSEAFF. The chain is built from TRBV6-4 and TRBJ1-1, with 12 bases lining up with TRBD1. Germline V gene data show CDR1 as MRHNA and CDR2 as SNTAGT. V shed 2 bases, J shed 7 bases, and the junction held 8 bases outside the gene matches. The CDR3 consists of 16 residues.

CDR3: CASSRTSGSDEQFF. The CDR3 region has the DNA TGTGCCAGCTCACGGACTAGCGGGAGCGATGAGCAGTTCTTC. This sequence joins TRBV18 and TRBJ2-1, with 13 bases matching TRBD2. After removal of 4 bases from V and 8 bases from J, the junction contained 2 bases not matched to a gene. CDR3 length: 14 residues. Germline CDR1 KGHSH, CDR2 LQKENI.

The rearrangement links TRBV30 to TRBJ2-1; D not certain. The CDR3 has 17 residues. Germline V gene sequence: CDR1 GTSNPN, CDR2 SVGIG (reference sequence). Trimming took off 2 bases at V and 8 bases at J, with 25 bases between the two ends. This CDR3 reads CAWSLLGNDVEDDEQFF. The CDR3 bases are TGTGCCTGGAGTTTGTTGGGGAATGACGTAGAGGACGATGAGCAGTTCTTC.

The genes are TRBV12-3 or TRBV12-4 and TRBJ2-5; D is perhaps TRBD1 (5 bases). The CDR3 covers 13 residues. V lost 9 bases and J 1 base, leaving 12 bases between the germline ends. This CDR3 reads CASRKGLQETQYF. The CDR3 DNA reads TGTGCCAGTCGCAAGGGGCTCCAAGAGACCCAGTACTTC.

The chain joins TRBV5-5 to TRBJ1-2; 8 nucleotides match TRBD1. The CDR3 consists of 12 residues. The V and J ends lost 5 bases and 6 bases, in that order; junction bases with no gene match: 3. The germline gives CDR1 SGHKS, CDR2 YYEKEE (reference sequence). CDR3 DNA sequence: TGTGCCAGCAGTTGGACAGGGAATGGCTACACCTTC. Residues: CASSWTGNGYTF.

CDR3 DNA sequence: TGTGCCAGCAGCTCCATAGCGGGTGGTACAGATACGCAGTATTTT. It codes for CASSSIAGGTDTQYF. The chain uses TRBV5-4 and TRBJ2-3; 7 nucleotides agree with TRBD2. CDR3 length: 15 residues. V dropped 3 bases and J dropped 3; count of bases not matched to a gene: 7. The germline V gene has CDR1 SGHNT and CDR2 YYREEE (reference sequence).

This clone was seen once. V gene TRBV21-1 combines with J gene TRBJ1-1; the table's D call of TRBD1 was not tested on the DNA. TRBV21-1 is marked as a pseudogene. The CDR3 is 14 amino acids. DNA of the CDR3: TGTGCCAACGAGATTTCGACAGTAGACACTGAAGCTTTCTTT. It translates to CANEISTVDTEAFF.

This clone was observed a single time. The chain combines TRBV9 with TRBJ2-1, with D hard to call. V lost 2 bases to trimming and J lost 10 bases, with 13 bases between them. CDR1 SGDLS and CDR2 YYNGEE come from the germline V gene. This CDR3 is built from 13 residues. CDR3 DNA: TGTGCCAGCAGCGTCCAACCCACCGGGGAGCAGTTCTTC. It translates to CASSVQPTGEQFF.

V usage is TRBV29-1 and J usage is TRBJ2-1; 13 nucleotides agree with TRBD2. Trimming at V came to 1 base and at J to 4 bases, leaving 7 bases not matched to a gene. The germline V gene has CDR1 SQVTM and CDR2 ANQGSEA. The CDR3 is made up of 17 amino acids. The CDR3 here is CSVEGLAGGPSYNEQFF. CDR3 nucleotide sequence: TGCAGCGTTGAAGGACTAGCGGGAGGACCCTCTTACAATGAGCAGTTCTTC.

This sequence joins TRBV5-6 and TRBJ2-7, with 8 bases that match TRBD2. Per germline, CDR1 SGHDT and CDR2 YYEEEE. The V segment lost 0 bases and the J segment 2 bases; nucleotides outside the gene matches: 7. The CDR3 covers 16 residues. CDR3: CASSLGGGTDPYEQYF. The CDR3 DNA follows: TGTGCCAGCAGCTTGGGCGGGGGGACGGATCCCTACGAGCAGTACTTC.

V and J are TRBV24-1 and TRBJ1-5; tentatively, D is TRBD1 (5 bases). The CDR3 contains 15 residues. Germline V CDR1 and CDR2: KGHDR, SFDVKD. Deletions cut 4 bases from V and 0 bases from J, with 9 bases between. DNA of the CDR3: TGTGCCACCAGTGACCAGACAGTTAGCAATCAGCCCCAGCATTTT. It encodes CATSDQTVSNQPQHF.

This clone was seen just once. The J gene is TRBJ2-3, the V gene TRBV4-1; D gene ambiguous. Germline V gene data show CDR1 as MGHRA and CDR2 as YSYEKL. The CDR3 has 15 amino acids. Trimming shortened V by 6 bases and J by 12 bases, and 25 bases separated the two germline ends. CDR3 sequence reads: CASSPGETQLRSQYF. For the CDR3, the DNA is TGCGCCAGCAGTCCTGGGGAAACCCAACTGCGGTCCCAGTATTTT.

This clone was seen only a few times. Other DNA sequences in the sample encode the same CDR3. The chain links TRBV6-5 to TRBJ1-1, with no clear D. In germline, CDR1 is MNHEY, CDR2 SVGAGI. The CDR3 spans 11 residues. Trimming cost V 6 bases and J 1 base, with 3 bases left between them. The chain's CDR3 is CASRANTEAFF. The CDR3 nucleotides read TGTGCCAGCAGGGCGAACACTGAAGCTTTCTTT.

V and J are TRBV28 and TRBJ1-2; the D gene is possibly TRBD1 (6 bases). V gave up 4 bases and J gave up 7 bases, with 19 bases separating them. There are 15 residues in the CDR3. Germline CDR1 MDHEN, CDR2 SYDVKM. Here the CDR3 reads CASSSLDRGAGGYTF. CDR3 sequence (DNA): TGTGCCAGCAGTTCGCTCGACCGGGGGGCGGGTGGCTACACCTTC.

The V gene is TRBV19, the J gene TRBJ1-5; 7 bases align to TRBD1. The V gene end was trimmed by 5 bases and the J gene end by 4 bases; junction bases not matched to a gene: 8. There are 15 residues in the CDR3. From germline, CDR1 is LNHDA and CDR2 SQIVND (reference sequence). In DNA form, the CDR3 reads TGTGCCAGTAGTCTCGGGACAGCCTCTAATCAGCCCCAGCATTTT. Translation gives CASSLGTASNQPQHF. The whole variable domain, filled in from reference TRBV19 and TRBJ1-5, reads DGGITQSPKYLFRKEGQNVTLSCEQNLNHDAMYWYRQDPGQGLRLIYYSQIVNDFQKGDIAEGYSVSREKKESFPLTVTSAQKNPTAFYLCASSLGTASNQPQHFGDGTRLSIL.

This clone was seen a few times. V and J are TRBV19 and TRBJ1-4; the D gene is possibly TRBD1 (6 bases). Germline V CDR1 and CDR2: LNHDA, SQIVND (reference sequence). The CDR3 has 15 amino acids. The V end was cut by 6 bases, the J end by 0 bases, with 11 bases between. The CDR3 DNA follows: TGTGCCAGTAGATTCGACAGGACAACTAATGAAAAACTGTTTTTT. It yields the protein CASRFDRTTNEKLFF.